This T cell receptor (beta chain) was sequenced during a study of T cell repertoires in cytomegalovirus infection. At the level of the study: Public TCR beta signatures marked donors with CMV infection and the matching HLA.

In its sample, this clonotype was seen a few times. As yet, its antigen is unknown. In TCRdb, the reads were re-called with MiXCR into one record per CDR3 protein. This repertoire shows approximately 76,000 distinct CDR3 sequences, roughly 39% found once; its top ten account for just over 90%. Trimming took off 1 base at V and 6 bases at J, with 12 bases between the two ends. This CDR3 region has 14 residues. Germline V gene lookup returns CDR1 SGDLS and CDR2 YYNGEE. This TCR came from a human donor in good health (CMV status not recorded). Some clones in this sample may be carry-over from other donors' samples. The chain links TRBV9 to TRBJ2-3; D possibly matches TRBD1 or TRBD2 (5 bases each). This sample comprised CD8+ T cells from cultured PBMCs, obtained from culture after CMV antigen stimulation. CDR3 DNA: TGTGCCAGCAGCGTATGGGGGTCGGGGGATACGCAGTATTTT. This sequence encodes CASSVWGSGDTQYF.